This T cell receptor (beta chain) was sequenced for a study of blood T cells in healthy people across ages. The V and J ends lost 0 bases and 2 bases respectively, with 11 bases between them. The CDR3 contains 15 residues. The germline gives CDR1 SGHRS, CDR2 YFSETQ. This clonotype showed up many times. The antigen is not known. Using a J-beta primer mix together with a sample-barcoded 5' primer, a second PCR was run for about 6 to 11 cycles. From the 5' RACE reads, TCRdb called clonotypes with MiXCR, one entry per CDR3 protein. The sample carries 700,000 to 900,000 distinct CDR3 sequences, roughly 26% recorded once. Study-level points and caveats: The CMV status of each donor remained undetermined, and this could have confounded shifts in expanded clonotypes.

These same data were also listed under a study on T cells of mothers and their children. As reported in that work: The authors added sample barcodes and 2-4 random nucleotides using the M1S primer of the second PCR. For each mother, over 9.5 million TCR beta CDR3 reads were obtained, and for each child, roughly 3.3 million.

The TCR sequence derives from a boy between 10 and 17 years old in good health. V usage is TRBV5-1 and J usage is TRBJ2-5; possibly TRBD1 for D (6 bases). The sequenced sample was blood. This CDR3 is CASSLAWTVQETQYF. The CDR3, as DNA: TGCGCCAGCAGCTTGGCCTGGACAGTGCAAGAGACCCAGTACTTC.